The rows below give T cell receptor beta chains drawn from one sample of a study of T cells in Graves' hyperthyroidism and ophthalmopathy. Using its own MiXCR run on the multiplex PCR reads, TCRdb lists one record per CDR3 protein. The sample yields approximately 400,000 distinct CDR3 sequences, over 13% seen once. The sample consisted of blood. These receptor sequences come from a man between 45 and 60 years old with Graves' ophthalmopathy. The conserved cysteine and the conserved F or W are not part of the CDR3 here. The order of the fields is V gene, J gene, CDR3 length, D gene, CDR3 protein. A D gene is named only where the DNA matches it firmly.

V: TRBV11-2; J: TRBJ2-5; length: 12; D: .; CDR3: ASTQESWAGTQY
V: TRBV19; J: TRBJ1-1; length: 12; D: .; CDR3: ANSTGLWNTEAF
V: TRBV3-1; J: TRBJ2-1; length: 13; D: .; CDR3: ASSQDPGVYNEQF
V: TRBV29-1; J: TRBJ2-3; length: 11; D: .; CDR3: SVAGASTDTQY
V: TRBV5-1; J: TRBJ2-6; length: 12; D: .; CDR3: ASSPRGGANVLT
V: TRBV11-2; J: TRBJ2-3; length: 12; D: .; CDR3: ASSLLAVLDTQY
V: TRBV12-3/TRBV12-4; J: TRBJ2-7; length: 12; D: .; CDR3: ASSFASVSDEQY
V: TRBV2; J: TRBJ2-4; length: 14; D: TRBD2; CDR3: ASGVIAGFAKNIQY
V: TRBV6-1; J: TRBJ2-3; length: 10; D: .; CDR3: ASSDRSDTQY
V: TRBV18; J: TRBJ2-5; length: 13; D: .; CDR3: ASSPHSGSGETQY
V: TRBV7-9; J: TRBJ2-5; length: 14; D: TRBD2; CDR3: ASSLSMRGSQETQY
V: TRBV5-1; J: TRBJ2-1; length: 16; D: TRBD2; CDR3: ASSLPGLAASSYNEQF
V: TRBV2; J: TRBJ1-1; length: 15; D: .; CDR3: ASSEIGGGVKNTEAF
V: TRBV18; J: TRBJ1-5; length: 13; D: .; CDR3: ASSPAGDGNQPQH
V: TRBV20-1; J: TRBJ2-3; length: 10; D: .; CDR3: SASGKSDTQY
V: TRBV7-8; J: TRBJ1-2; length: 11; D: .; CDR3: ASSPNPNYGYT
V: TRBV5-8; J: TRBJ2-7; length: 11; D: .; CDR3: ASSQDIEGEQY
V: TRBV20-1; J: TRBJ1-2; length: 13; D: TRBD1; CDR3: SARPGGAEIYGYT
V: TRBV2; J: TRBJ2-7; length: 10; D: .; CDR3: ASSPPVGEQY
V: TRBV5-5; J: TRBJ1-1; length: 12; D: .; CDR3: ASSLVGATTEAF
V: TRBV27; J: TRBJ2-3; length: 13; D: .; CDR3: ASSYPGSGTDTQY
V: TRBV4-1; J: TRBJ2-2; length: 15; D: TRBD1; CDR3: ASSQDHQGANTGELF
V: TRBV18; J: TRBJ2-2; length: 13; D: .; CDR3: ASSATDPPGGELF
V: TRBV20-1; J: TRBJ2-3; length: 13; D: TRBD2; CDR3: SARVWLAGTDTQY
V: TRBV27; J: TRBJ2-7; length: 11; D: TRBD2; CDR3: ASSAGVSYEQY
V: TRBV7-9; J: TRBJ1-2; length: 13; D: .; CDR3: ASSLPPTKNYGYT
V: TRBV30; J: TRBJ2-7; length: 12; D: TRBD1; CDR3: AWSTTGGSYEQY
V: TRBV20-1; J: TRBJ1-5; length: 15; D: TRBD1; CDR3: SARGPGQGAGKQPQH
V: TRBV5-1; J: TRBJ2-3; length: 12; D: .; CDR3: ASSLAGRSDTQY